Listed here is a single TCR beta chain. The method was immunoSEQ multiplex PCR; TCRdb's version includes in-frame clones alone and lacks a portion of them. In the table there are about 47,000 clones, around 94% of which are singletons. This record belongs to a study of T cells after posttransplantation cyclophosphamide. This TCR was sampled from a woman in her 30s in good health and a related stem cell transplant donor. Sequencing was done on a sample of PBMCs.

CDR3 sequence (DNA): TGTGCCAGCAGCCAAGATTGGAGGTGGCGAGAGACCCAGTACTTC. This gives the protein CASSQDWRWRETQYF. The chain uses TRBV4-2 and TRBJ2-5, with D perhaps TRBD2 (5 bases). The CDR3 is 15 amino acids. The germline V gene has CDR1 LGHNA and CDR2 YNFKEQ. Trimming took 0 bases from V and 4 from J, leaving 12 bases between them.